This TCR beta chain originates from a study of blood T cell repertoires in COVID-19. This clone was found a few times. Here immunoSEQ multiplex PCR was the method, and the copy in TCRdb shows in-frame clones only, minus some. The sample shows around 160,000 clones, around 80% of them seen only once. The germline gives CDR1 SNHLY, CDR2 FYNNEI. The length of the CDR3 is 13 residues. Trimming removed 4 bases at V and 5 bases at J, with 11 bases between. The clonotype originates from a human donor with acute or convalescent COVID-19. The donor label of this sample is uncertain. Input material: peripheral blood. The chain recombines TRBV2 with TRBJ1-1; tentative D call: TRBD1 (5 bases). This CDR3 reads CASSGRVETEAFF. The CDR3 DNA sequence: TGTGCCAGCAGTGGCAGGGTAGAGACTGAAGCTTTCTTT.